The 25 T cell receptor beta chains below all came from one sample that was sequenced in a study of cytomegalovirus exposure and HLA in healthy donors. The PCR used 60 Vbeta and 13 Jbeta primers. Assay: immunoSEQ multiplex PCR; the TCRdb copy retains only in-frame clones and omits some. The table records approximately 110,000 clones, about 16% of them present only once. Sequenced sample: PBMCs. The receptor set was obtained from a woman under 30 in good health and CMV-seronegative.

The chain uses TRBV9 and TRBJ2-7, with a tentative D call TRBD1 (6 bases). Germline CDR1 reads SGDLS; CDR2 reads YYNGEE. This CDR3 is built from 16 residues. The V and J ends lost 4 bases and 4 bases respectively, with 21 bases between them. For the CDR3, the DNA is TGTGCCAGCAGCATATCAGGGGCGTCCAAGCCGTACGAGCAGTACTTC. It specifies CASSISGASKPYEQYF.

The chain joins TRBV5-1 to TRBJ2-3; 10 bases agree with TRBD2. Unmatched junction bases numbered 10, after V lost 3 bases and J lost 3 bases. Looked up from germline, CDR1 is SGHRS and CDR2 is YFSETQ. The CDR3 is 17 residues long. The CDR3 DNA reads as TGCGCCAGCAGCTCAGGCCTTAGCGGGAGGATGACAGATACGCAGTATTTT. This encodes CASSSGLSGRMTDTQYF.

This chain uses TRBV18 with TRBJ2-5; TRBD2 agrees at 10 bases. V shed 3 bases, J shed 1 base, and the junction held 2 bases outside the gene matches. Germline CDR1 and CDR2: KGHSH and LQKENI. CDR3 length equals 15 residues. CDR3 in DNA: TGTGCCAGCTCACCCGAGCGGGGGGGCCAAGAGACCCAGTACTTC. Translated, it gives CASSPERGGQETQYF.

This clone was seen more than once but under ten times. V usage is TRBV5-6 and J usage is TRBJ2-7, with a possible D match to TRBD1 (6 bases). Germline CDR1 and CDR2: SGHDT and YYEEEE. Trimming pared 4 bases from V and 3 bases from J, leaving 14 bases between. The CDR3 consists of 14 residues. The DNA for the CDR3 is TGTGCCAGCAGCCCCGGCGAAGGGGGCTACGAGCAGTACTTC. Translation gives CASSPGEGGYEQYF.

In this sample, this clone turned up many times. This chain links TRBV6-1 with TRBJ1-6, with D maybe TRBD1 (6 bases). The CDR3 length is 14 residues. The V gene's germline CDR1 is MNHNS and CDR2 SASEGT. V was pared by 8 bases and J by 7 bases, with 15 bases between. CDR3: CASLGGGGNSPLHF. The CDR3 bases are TGTGCCAGCCTCGGAGGGGGAGGGAATTCACCCCTCCACTTT.

V usage is TRBV2 and J usage is TRBJ2-4, with TRBD1 matching 8 bases. This CDR3 contains 11 residues. With V trimmed by 9 bases and J by 16 bases, 11 bases remained unmatched. CDR1 is SNHLY, CDR2 FYNNEI, per germline. CDR3 DNA: TGTGCCAGTTCCGGACAGGGAGTTTCATACTTC. Translating it yields CASSGQGVSYF. The variable domain in full, with the rest retrieved from reference TRBV2 and TRBJ2-4, is EPEVTQTPSHQVTQMGQEVILRCVPISNHLYFYWYRQILGQKVEFLVSFYNNEISEKSEIFDDQFSVERPDGSNFTLKIRSTKLEDSAMYFCASSGQGVSYFGAGTRLSVL.

This sequence joins TRBV25-1 and TRBJ1-1; 7 nucleotides agree with TRBD1. With V trimmed by 4 bases and J by 0 bases, 2 bases remained unmatched. The germline CDR1 and CDR2 sequences are MGHDK and SYGVNS. The CDR3 runs 14 residues. This chain's CDR3 is CASSAGGLNTEAFF. The DNA for the CDR3 is TGTGCCAGCAGTGCAGGGGGTCTGAACACTGAAGCTTTCTTT. Supplemented by reference TRBV25-1 and TRBJ1-1, the full variable domain reads EADIYQTPRYLVIGTGKKITLECSQTMGHDKMYWYQQDPGMELHLIHYSYGVNSTEKGDLSSESTVSRIRTEHFPLTLESARPSHTSQYLCASSAGGLNTEAFFGQGTRLTVV.

J is TRBJ1-1 and V is TRBV21-1. TRBV21-1 is termed a pseudogene. The CDR3 has 12 residues. In DNA, the CDR3 is TGTGCCAGCAGCCCGCGCCGGACTGAAGCTTTCTTT. Its protein product is CASSPRRTEAFF.

This clone was picked up a small number of times. The CDR3 sequence: CASSSSSGRGTDTQYF. The CDR3 nucleotides are TGCGCCAGCAGCAGTTCTAGCGGGCGCGGCACAGATACGCAGTATTTT. V is TRBV5-1 and J is TRBJ2-3, with 8 bases identical to TRBD2. J was trimmed by 1 base and V by 4 bases; bases with no gene match: 8. CDR3 length equals 16 residues. Germline lookup yields CDR1 SGHRS and CDR2 YFSETQ. Variable domain in full (rest from reference TRBV5-1 and TRBJ2-3): KAGVTQTPRYLIKTRGQQVTLSCSPISGHRSVSWYQQTPGQGLQFLFEYFSETQRNKGNFPGRFSGRQFSNSRSEMNVSTLELGDSALYLCASSSSSGRGTDTQYFGPGTRLTVL.

The chain is built from TRBV15 and TRBJ2-1; the D gene is possibly TRBD2 (6 bases). The CDR3 contains 15 residues. V was cut by 4 bases and J by 3 bases, with 13 bases left in between. The germline gives CDR1 LNHNV, CDR2 YYDKDF (reference sequence). This chain's CDR3 is CATSTGGRHYNEQFF. CDR3 DNA sequence: TGTGCCACCAGCACTGGAGGGAGGCACTACAATGAGCAGTTCTTC.

The chain links TRBV2 to TRBJ1-4; TRBD1 aligns across 8 bases. The junction had 6 bases not matched to a gene; V was cut back by 6 bases and J by 0 bases. The V gene's germline CDR1 is SNHLY and CDR2 FYNNEI. The CDR3 covers 16 residues. The CDR3 bases are TGTGCCAGCAGCGCCGACAGGGGATCAACTAATGAAAAACTGTTTTTT. It encodes CASSADRGSTNEKLFF.

The chain combines TRBV9 with TRBJ2-1, with 8 bases aligning to TRBD2. CDR1 and CDR2 (germline): SGDLS, YYNGEE. This CDR3 region has 16 residues. V dropped 0 bases and J dropped 4; count of bases not matched to a gene: 6. Here the CDR3 reads CASSVAAGGFYNEQFF. The CDR3 bases are TGTGCCAGCAGCGTAGCTGCGGGGGGTTTTTACAATGAGCAGTTCTTC.

This clone was seen only a few times. CDR3: CASTALQGAEAFF. DNA for the CDR3: TGTGCCAGTACAGCACTCCAGGGGGCGGAAGCTTTCTTT. The chain recombines TRBV19 with TRBJ1-1; 8 nucleotides match TRBD1. Trimming at V came to 7 bases and at J to 8 bases, leaving 9 bases not matched to a gene. Looked up from germline, CDR1 is LNHDA and CDR2 is SQIVND (reference sequence). This CDR3 region has 13 residues.

This clone was counted between two and nine times. The CDR3 reads CATQRSGVRVGSNQPQHF. The CDR3 region has the DNA TGTGCCACCCAGAGATCGGGGGTCCGAGTGGGTAGCAATCAGCCCCAGCATTTT. This chain uses TRBV15 with TRBJ1-5; D perhaps matches TRBD1 (5 bases). This CDR3 region has 18 residues. CDR1 and CDR2 from the germline V gene are LNHNV and YYDKDF (reference sequence). The ends were cut back, 8 bases at V and 0 bases at J, with 23 bases in the middle.

The V call is TRBV5-6, the J call TRBJ2-3; 8 nucleotides align to TRBD1. Germline-derived CDR1 and CDR2 are SGHDT and YYEEEE. CDR3 length equals 14 residues. V lost 4 bases, J lost 2 bases, and 3 bases stayed unmatched. CDR3: CASSPGGPTDTQYF. For the CDR3, the DNA is TGTGCCAGCAGCCCAGGGGGCCCCACAGATACGCAGTATTTT.

The chain joins TRBV4-2 to TRBJ2-2; weak D call: TRBD1 (6 bases). CDR3 length equals 17 residues. Deletions cut 5 bases from V and 4 bases from J, with 20 bases between. Germline V lookup: CDR1 LGHNA, CDR2 YNFKEQ. CDR3 in amino acids: CASSYQTGRARTGELFF. The CDR3 DNA follows: TGTGCCAGCAGCTATCAGACAGGTCGGGCCCGCACCGGGGAGCTGTTTTTT.

The J gene is TRBJ1-5, the V gene TRBV9, with 8 bases lining up with TRBD1. The CDR3 is 14 amino acids. Germline assignment: CDR1 SGDLS and CDR2 YYNGEE. Trimming removed 3 bases from V and 7 bases from J; junction bases left unmatched: 6. The CDR3 DNA follows: TGTGCCAGCAGCGCTACAGGGGGGGGACAGCCCCAGCATTTT. Translated, it gives CASSATGGGQPQHF.

This clone appeared a few times. A read error may produce the germline difference seen at one junction end. The chain is built from TRBV28 and TRBJ2-7; 11 positions agree with TRBD1. CDR1 MDHEN and CDR2 SYDVKM come from the germline V gene. The CDR3 totals 15 residues. The CDR3 nucleotides are TGTGCCAGCACCCTCGGACAGGGGGCCCCTTACGGGCAGTACTTC. It encodes CASTLGQGAPYGQYF.

This clone was seen only a few times. The chain couples TRBV29-1 to TRBJ2-1; TRBD2 matches 8 bases. This CDR3 is built from 16 residues. Germline assignment: CDR1 SQVTM and CDR2 ANQGSEA. V gave up 0 bases and J gave up 7 bases; unmatched junction bases: 11. In DNA, the CDR3 is TGCAGCGTTGAAGATGACGGGAGGGCCCGGGGGAATGAGCAGTTCTTC. It encodes CSVEDDGRARGNEQFF.

The chain is built from TRBV9 and TRBJ2-3; D gene ambiguous. This CDR3 contains 12 residues. The ends were cut back, 3 bases at V and 4 bases at J, with 6 bases in the middle. From germline, CDR1 is SGDLS and CDR2 YYNGEE. The CDR3 loop reads CASSGGPDTQYF. CDR3 in DNA: TGTGCCAGCAGCGGTGGGCCAGATACGCAGTATTTT.

This clone has only a few counts. The chain has TRBV6-1 and TRBJ2-7; D perhaps matches TRBD2 (6 bases). CDR1 and CDR2 (germline): MNHNS, SASEGT. Trimming removed 5 bases at V and 0 bases at J, with 14 bases between. The CDR3 is made up of 15 amino acids. The CDR3: CASSTSPGDSYEQYF. Here the CDR3 DNA reads TGTGCCAGCAGTACAAGTCCGGGGGACTCCTACGAGCAGTACTTC.

The gene calls are TRBV10-3 and TRBJ2-3, with 7 nucleotides matching TRBD1. Germline-derived CDR1 and CDR2 are ENHRY and SYGVKD. There are 15 residues in the CDR3. V shed 4 bases, J shed 4 bases, and the junction held 8 bases outside the gene matches. This CDR3 is CAISGNRGSADTQYF. The CDR3, as DNA: TGTGCCATCAGTGGAAACAGGGGATCGGCAGATACGCAGTATTTT.

The gene calls are TRBV9 and TRBJ2-2; D is perhaps TRBD2 (5 bases). V dropped 4 bases and J dropped 4 bases, with 8 bases sitting between them. Germline CDR1 and CDR2: SGDLS and YYNGEE. This CDR3 contains 13 residues. Written as DNA, the CDR3 is TGTGCCAGCAGCAGGGCGGGCACCGGGGAGCTGTTTTTT. It specifies CASSRAGTGELFF.

This clone turned up a few times. The chain couples TRBV28 to TRBJ1-2; D is possibly TRBD1 (5 bases). Germline lookup yields CDR1 MDHEN and CDR2 SYDVKM. CDR3 size: 14 residues. The V and J ends lost 2 bases and 6 bases respectively, with 13 bases between them. Written as DNA, the CDR3 is TGTGCCAGCAGTTTAATAGGCCAGGGTCATGGCTACACCTTC. Protein product: CASSLIGQGHGYTF.

The gene calls are TRBV6-1 and TRBJ2-1; 9 bases fit TRBD2. V shed 6 bases, J shed 1 base, and the junction held 4 bases outside the gene matches. CDR3 size: 15 residues. Germline V CDR1 and CDR2: MNHNS, SASEGT. The CDR3 nucleotides read TGTGCCAGCAGCCCGGGACTAGCTTCCTACAATGAGCAGTTCTTC. The encoded protein is CASSPGLASYNEQFF.